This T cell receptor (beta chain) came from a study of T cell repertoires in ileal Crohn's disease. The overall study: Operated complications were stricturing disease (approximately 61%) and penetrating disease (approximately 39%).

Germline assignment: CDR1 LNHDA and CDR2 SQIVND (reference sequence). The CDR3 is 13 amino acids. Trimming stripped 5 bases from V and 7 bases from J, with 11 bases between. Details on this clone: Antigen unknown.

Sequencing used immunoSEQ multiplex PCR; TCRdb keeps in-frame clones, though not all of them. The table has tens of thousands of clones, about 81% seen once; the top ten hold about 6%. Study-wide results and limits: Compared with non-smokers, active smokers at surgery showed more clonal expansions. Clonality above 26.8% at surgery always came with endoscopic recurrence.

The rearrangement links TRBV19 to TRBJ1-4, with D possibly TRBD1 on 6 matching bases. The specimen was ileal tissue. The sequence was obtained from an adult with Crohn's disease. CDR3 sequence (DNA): TGTGCCAGTAGTGCCGAGACAGGTGAAAAACTGTTTTTT. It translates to CASSAETGEKLFF.